One sample yielded the 9 T cell receptor beta chains listed below, sequenced in a study of blood T cell repertoires in COVID-19. Measured with immunoSEQ multiplex PCR; TCRdb has only the in-frame clones, and not every one. The table includes some 120,000 clones, approximately 74% detected once. Specimen: peripheral blood. The receptor source for this set is a man aged 55 to 70 with acute or convalescent COVID-19.

The rearrangement links TRBV6-1 to TRBJ1-1; D is possibly TRBD1 (6 bases). From germline, CDR1 is MNHNS and CDR2 SASEGT. CDR3 length: 13 amino acids. V dropped 5 bases and J dropped 7 bases, with 14 bases sitting between them. CDR3 coding DNA: TGTGCCAGCAGTACCACAGGGCGGAGTGAAGCTTTCTTT. Its translation: CASSTTGRSEAFF.

V is TRBV14 and J is TRBJ2-3; 9 nucleotides line up with TRBD1. Germline assignment: CDR1 SGHDN and CDR2 FVKESK. The length of the CDR3 is 14 residues. With V trimmed by 2 bases and J by 4 bases, 1 base remained unmatched. The CDR3, as DNA: TGTGCCAGCAGCCAAAGACAGGGGGCAGATACGCAGTATTTT. This codes for CASSQRQGADTQYF.

This clone was picked up a small number of times. This chain uses TRBV27 with TRBJ1-5; D remains unclear. In germline, CDR1 is MNHEY, CDR2 SMNVEV (reference sequence). The CDR3 is made up of 15 amino acids. Trimming took off 2 bases at V and 0 bases at J, with 8 bases between the two ends. Here the CDR3 reads CASSLVKHSNQPQHF. The CDR3 coding sequence is TGTGCCAGCAGTTTAGTCAAGCATAGCAATCAGCCCCAGCATTTT.

This clone has a handful of counts. V and J are TRBV7-9 and TRBJ1-1; 8 positions agree with TRBD1. The CDR3 has 14 amino acids. From germline, CDR1 is SEHNR and CDR2 FQNEAQ (reference sequence). Unmatched junction bases numbered 7, after V lost 2 bases and J lost 8 bases. CDR3 bases: TGTGCCAGCAGCTTAAAGACAGGGGTTCACGAAGCTTTCTTT. It encodes CASSLKTGVHEAFF.

This chain uses TRBV4-1 with TRBJ2-3; 14 nucleotides agree with TRBD2. V lost 2 bases and J lost 7; bases outside the gene matches: 5. Germline V CDR1 and CDR2: MGHRA, YSYEKL. The CDR3 sequence is 16 residues long. As DNA, the CDR3 is TGCGCCAGCAGCCAAATGGGGACTAGCGGGAGCTATACGCAGTATTTT. Translation gives CASSQMGTSGSYTQYF.

The chain couples TRBV2 to TRBJ2-2; possible D gene TRBD1, 6 bases. The V gene lost 1 base and the J gene lost 4 bases, with 10 bases spanning the gap. The CDR3 runs to 15 residues. Germline V gives CDR1 SNHLY, CDR2 FYNNEI. CDR3 sequence (DNA): TGTGCCAGCAGTGAAGGGACAGTCAGCACCGGGGAGCTGTTTTTT. Its translation: CASSEGTVSTGELFF.

Written as DNA, the CDR3 is TGTGCCAGCTCACTTACAGGGGCAGATACGCAGTATTTT. This gives the protein CASSLTGADTQYF. This chain joins TRBV18 and TRBJ2-3, with TRBD1 matching 7 bases. CDR3 size: 13 residues. Trimming at V came to 4 bases and at J to 4 bases, leaving 2 bases not matched to a gene. CDR1 is KGHSH, CDR2 LQKENI, per germline.

The chain couples TRBV29-1 to TRBJ2-7, with a weak D call TRBD1 (6 bases). Trimming removed 7 bases at V and 5 bases at J, with 18 bases between. Germline V gives CDR1 SQVTM, CDR2 ANQGSEA. The CDR3 loop spans 13 amino acids. The CDR3 DNA reads as TGCAGCGGCGGAACAGGGAATCAGGACGAGCAGTACTTC. Protein: CSGGTGNQDEQYF.

The rearrangement joins TRBV2 to TRBJ1-1; TRBD1 aligns across 10 bases. The CDR3 is made up of 14 amino acids. The trim removed 3 bases at V and 5 bases at J, leaving 3 bases unmatched. From germline, CDR1 is SNHLY and CDR2 FYNNEI. Here the CDR3 DNA reads TGTGCCAGCAGTGAGGGACAGGGGCCAACTGAAGCTTTCTTT. Protein sequence: CASSEGQGPTEAFF.